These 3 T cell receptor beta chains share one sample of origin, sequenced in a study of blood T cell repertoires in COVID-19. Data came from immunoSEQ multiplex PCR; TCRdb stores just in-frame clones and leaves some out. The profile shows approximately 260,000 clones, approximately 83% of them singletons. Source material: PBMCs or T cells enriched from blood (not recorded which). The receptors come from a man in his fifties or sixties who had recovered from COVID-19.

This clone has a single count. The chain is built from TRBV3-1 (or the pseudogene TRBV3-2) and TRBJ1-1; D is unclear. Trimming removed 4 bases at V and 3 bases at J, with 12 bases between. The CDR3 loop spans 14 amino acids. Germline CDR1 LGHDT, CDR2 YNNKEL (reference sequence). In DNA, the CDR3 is TGTGCCAGCAGCCGTGAGTTCTCGGACACTGAAGCTTTCTTT. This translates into CASSREFSDTEAFF.

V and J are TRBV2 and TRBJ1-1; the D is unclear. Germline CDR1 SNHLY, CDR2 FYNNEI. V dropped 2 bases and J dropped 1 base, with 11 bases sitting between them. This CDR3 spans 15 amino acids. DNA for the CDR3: TGTGCCAGCAGTGAACGGGTTCGAGAGAACACTGAAGCTTTCTTT. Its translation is CASSERVRENTEAFF.

The CDR3 nucleotides are TGTGCCAGCAGTTTATGGGACAGCGGTAATGAAAAACTGTTTTTT. Translated, it gives CASSLWDSGNEKLFF. J is TRBJ1-4 and V is TRBV28; weak D call: TRBD1 (6 bases). This CDR3 comprises 15 residues. Germline V gives CDR1 MDHEN, CDR2 SYDVKM. With 0 bases removed from V and 4 bases from J, the gap between germline ends came to 9 bases.